The sequence of this TCR beta chain was determined in a study of PD-L1 blockade in urothelial cancer. Turning to the study itself: When patients started atezolizumab at some point between 2013 and 2015, it was given at 1,200 mg intravenously every 3 weeks.

Profiling relied on immunoSEQ multiplex PCR, and the TCRdb table lists in-frame clones only, not all of them. Here the sample spans about 30,000 clones, 70% to 90% being singletons. V shed 5 bases and J 0 bases; nucleotides not matched to a gene: 13. Per germline, CDR1 SEHNR and CDR2 FQNEAQ (reference sequence). There are 18 residues in the CDR3. Time point noted: peripheral blood 6 weeks after treatment start. The material sequenced was PBMCs, taken around atezolizumab (anti-PD-L1) treatment. J is TRBJ1-3 and V is TRBV7-9; TRBD1 matches at 7 bases. The TCR comes from a man older than 75 with urothelial cancer. The CDR3 sequence: CASSRRGGSNLSGNTIYF. The DNA of the CDR3 is TGTGCCAGCAGCCGACGAGGGGGCTCGAACCTCTCTGGAAACACCATATATTTT.